The 2 T cell receptor beta chains listed next were all sequenced from one sample in a study of cytomegalovirus exposure and HLA in healthy donors listed by TCRdb under 2017. The library was obtained by the immunoSEQ multiplex PCR assay. A mixture of 60 forward primers for TCR Vbeta segments and 13 reverse primers for TCR Jbeta segments was used in the multiplex PCR. The clones in this table, taken by TCRdb from immuneACCESS, are in-frame only. Not every clone is retained; where verified, under half of the shortfall comes from an unresolved V gene, and the cause of the rest is unknown. The sample contains about 160,000 clones, roughly 90% of them found a single time. The ten largest clones take up over 1.5% of the sample. Input material: PBMCs. The source of these receptors is a woman aged 18 to 35 in good health and CMV-seronegative.

J is TRBJ2-2 and V is TRBV5-5, with D maybe TRBD1 (5 bases). The germline gives CDR1 SGHKS, CDR2 YYEKEE (reference sequence). This CDR3 region has 13 residues. V lost 0 bases to trimming and J lost 6 bases, with 6 bases between them. The CDR3: CASSLAGPGELFF. CDR3 nucleotides: TGTGCCAGCAGCTTGGCAGGGCCCGGGGAGCTGTTTTTT.

The CDR3 region is CASSVVGLRGADTQYF. The CDR3 DNA reads as TGTGCCAGCAGCGTAGTGGGACTTAGAGGGGCAGATACGCAGTATTTT. This chain joins TRBV9 and TRBJ2-3, with D possibly matching TRBD2 (6 bases). Germline V gene sequence: CDR1 SGDLS, CDR2 YYNGEE. V shed 0 bases and J shed 4 bases, with 15 bases lying between them. CDR3 size: 16 residues.